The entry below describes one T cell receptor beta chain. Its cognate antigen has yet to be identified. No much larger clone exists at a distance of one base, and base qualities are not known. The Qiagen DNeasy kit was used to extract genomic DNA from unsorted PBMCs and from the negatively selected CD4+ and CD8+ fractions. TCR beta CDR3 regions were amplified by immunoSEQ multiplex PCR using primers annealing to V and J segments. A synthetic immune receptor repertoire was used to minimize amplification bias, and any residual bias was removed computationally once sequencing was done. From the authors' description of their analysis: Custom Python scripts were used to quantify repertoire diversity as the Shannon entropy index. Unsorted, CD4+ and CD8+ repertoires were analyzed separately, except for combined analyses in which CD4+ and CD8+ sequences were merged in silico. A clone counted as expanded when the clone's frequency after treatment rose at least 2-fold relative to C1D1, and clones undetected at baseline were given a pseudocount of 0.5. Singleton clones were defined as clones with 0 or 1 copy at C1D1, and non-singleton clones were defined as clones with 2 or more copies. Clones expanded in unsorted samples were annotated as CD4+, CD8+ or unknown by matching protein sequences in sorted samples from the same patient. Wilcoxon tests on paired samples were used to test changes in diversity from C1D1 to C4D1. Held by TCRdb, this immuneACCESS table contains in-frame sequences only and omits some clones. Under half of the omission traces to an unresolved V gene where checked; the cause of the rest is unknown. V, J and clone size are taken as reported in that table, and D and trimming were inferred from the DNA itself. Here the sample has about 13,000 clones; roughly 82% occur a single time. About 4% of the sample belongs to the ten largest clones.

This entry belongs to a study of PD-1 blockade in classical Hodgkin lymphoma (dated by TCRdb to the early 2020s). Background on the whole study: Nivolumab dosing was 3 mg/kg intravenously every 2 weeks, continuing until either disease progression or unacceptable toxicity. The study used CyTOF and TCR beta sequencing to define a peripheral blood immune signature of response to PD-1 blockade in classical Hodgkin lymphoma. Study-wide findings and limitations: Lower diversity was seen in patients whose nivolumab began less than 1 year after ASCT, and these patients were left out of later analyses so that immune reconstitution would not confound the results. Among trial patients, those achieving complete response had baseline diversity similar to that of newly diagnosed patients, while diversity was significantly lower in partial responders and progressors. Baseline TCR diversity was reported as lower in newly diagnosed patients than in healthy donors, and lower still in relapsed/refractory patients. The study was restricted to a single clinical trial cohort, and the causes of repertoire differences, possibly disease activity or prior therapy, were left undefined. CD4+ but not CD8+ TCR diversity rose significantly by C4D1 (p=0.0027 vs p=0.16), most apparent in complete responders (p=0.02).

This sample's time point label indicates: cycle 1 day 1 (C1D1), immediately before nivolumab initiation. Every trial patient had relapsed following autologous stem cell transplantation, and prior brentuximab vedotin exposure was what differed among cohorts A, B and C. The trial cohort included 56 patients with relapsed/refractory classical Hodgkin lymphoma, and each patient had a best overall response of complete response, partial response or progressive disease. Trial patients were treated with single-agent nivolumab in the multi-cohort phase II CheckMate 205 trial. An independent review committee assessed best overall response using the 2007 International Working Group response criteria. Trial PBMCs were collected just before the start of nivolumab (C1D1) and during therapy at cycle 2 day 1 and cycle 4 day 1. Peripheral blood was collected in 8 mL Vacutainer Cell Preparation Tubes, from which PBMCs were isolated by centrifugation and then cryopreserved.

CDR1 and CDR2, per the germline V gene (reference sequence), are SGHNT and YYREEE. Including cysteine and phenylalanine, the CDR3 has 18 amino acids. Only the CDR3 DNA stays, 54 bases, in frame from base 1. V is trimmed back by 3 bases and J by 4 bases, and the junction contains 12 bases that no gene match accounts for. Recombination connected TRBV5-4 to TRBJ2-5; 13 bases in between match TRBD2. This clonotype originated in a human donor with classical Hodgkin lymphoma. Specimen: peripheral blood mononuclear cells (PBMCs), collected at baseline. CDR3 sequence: CASSWGGTSGIAAETQYF. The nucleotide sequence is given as TGTGCCAGCAGCTGGGGGGGGACTAGCGGGATCGCCGCAGAGACCCAGTACTTC.